These 5 T cell receptor beta chains were sequenced from one sample in a study of Ad26.COV2.S vaccination and SARS-CoV-2 variants. Treatment described: about 20 received Ad26.COV2.S at low or high dose, single or two shots; several received placebo; per-sample allocation not given. Sampling was performed 63 days after the first vaccine or placebo injection. Sequenced by immunoSEQ multiplex PCR; TCRdb stores in-frame clones only, minus some. The sample lists over 250,000 clones, around 87% occurring once. The sample here was peripheral blood, taken in a trial of Ad26.COV2.S vaccine versus placebo. These TCRs come from a person between 18 and 65 years old who received the Ad26.COV2.S COVID-19 vaccine or a placebo.

The chain is built from TRBV5-6 and TRBJ2-7; TRBD1 matches 9 bases. The germline gives CDR1 SGHDT, CDR2 YYEEEE. Trimming took 7 bases from V and 2 from J; bases not matched to a gene: 7. CDR3 length: 14 amino acids. In DNA, the CDR3 is TGTGCCAGCGTGGAAGGACAGGGGCCCTACGAGCAGTACTTC. The encoded protein is CASVEGQGPYEQYF.

The V gene is TRBV25-1, the J gene TRBJ2-5, with 11 bases identical to TRBD1. In germline, CDR1 is MGHDK, CDR2 SYGVNS. This CDR3 is 17 amino acids long. Losses at the gene ends were 5 bases for V and 0 bases for J; bases not matched to a gene: 8. The CDR3 reads CASSPWGGQGDQETQYF. As DNA, the CDR3 is TGTGCCAGCAGTCCATGGGGGGGACAGGGGGACCAAGAGACCCAGTACTTC.

The rearrangement uses TRBV19 and TRBJ1-2; D perhaps matches TRBD1 (5 bases). Germline CDR1 LNHDA, CDR2 SQIVND (reference sequence). The CDR3 covers 15 residues. Trimming cost V 10 bases and J 4 bases, with 22 bases left between them. The CDR3 DNA reads as TGTGCCACCGCAAATCAGGGAAATAGTGCCTATGGCTACACCTTC. This sequence encodes CATANQGNSAYGYTF.

This clone was seen a few times. V usage is TRBV7-9 and J usage is TRBJ2-5; TRBD2 agrees at 7 bases. The germline gives CDR1 SEHNR, CDR2 FQNEAQ (reference sequence). The CDR3 is 16 residues long. Germline trimming cut 5 bases from V and 5 bases from J; bases unmatched to any gene: 14. This CDR3 reads CASSLGASGGRETQYF. The CDR3 DNA follows: TGTGCCAGCAGCCTAGGGGCTAGCGGCGGTAGGGAGACCCAGTACTTC.

The genes are TRBV7-9 and TRBJ2-5, with a weak D call TRBD1 (6 bases). The CDR3 runs 15 residues. V was trimmed by 5 bases and J by 5 bases, leaving 18 bases between them. The germline V gene encodes CDR1 SEHNR and CDR2 FQNEAQ (reference sequence). The CDR3: CASSPIQGGGETQYF. CDR3 DNA: TGTGCCAGCAGCCCGATACAGGGTGGCGGGGAGACCCAGTACTTC.